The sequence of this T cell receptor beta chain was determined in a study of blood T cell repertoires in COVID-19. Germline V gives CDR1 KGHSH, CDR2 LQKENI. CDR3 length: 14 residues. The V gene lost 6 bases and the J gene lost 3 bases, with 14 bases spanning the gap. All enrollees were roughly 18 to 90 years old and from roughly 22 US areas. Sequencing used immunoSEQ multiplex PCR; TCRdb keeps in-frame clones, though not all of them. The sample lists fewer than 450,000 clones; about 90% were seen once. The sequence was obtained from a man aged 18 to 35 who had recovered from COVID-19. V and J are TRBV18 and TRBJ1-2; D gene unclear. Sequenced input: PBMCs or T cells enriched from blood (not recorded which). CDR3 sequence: CASSPSGLDYGYTF. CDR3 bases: TGTGCCAGCTCCCCGAGCGGGCTAGACTATGGCTACACCTTC.